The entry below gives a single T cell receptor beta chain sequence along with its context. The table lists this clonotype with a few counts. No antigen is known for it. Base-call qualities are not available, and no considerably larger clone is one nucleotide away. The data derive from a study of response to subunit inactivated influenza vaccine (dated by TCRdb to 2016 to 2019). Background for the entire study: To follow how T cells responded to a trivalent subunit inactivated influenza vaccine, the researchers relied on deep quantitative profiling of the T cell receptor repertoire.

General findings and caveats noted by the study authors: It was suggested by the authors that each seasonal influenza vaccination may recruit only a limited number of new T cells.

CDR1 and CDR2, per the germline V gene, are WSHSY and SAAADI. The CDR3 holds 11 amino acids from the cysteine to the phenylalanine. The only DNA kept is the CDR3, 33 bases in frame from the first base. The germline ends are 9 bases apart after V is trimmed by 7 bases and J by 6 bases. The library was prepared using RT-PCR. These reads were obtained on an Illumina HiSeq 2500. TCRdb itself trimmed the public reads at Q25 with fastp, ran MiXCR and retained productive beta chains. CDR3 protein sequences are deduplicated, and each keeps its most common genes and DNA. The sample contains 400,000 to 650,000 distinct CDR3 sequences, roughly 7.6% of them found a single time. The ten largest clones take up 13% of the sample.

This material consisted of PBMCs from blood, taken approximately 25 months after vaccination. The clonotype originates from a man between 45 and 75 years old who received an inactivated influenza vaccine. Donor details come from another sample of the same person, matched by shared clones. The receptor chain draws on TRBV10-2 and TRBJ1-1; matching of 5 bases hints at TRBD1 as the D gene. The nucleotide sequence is TGCGCCAGCACTGGGGCCGCTGAAGCTTTCTTT. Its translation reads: CASTGAAEAFF.